The present T cell receptor (beta chain) was sequenced within a study of PD-L1 blockade in urothelial cancer. About the research overall: Once treatment had started, blood was analyzed at 3 weeks (second dose) and again at 6 weeks. Blood yielded a median of 141,255 T cells per sample.

Study-level results: Expansion of tumor-associated blood clones at 3 weeks was greater in durable-benefit patients.

J gave up 7 bases and V 0 bases, and 5 bases lay outside the gene matches. The CDR3 is made up of 14 amino acids. Germline loops: CDR1 KGHSH, CDR2 LQKENI. The protocol was immunoSEQ multiplex PCR, while the TCRdb copy is restricted to in-frame clones and leaves out a portion. The sample contains more than 85,000 clones, roughly nine tenths of which appear only once. With respect to this clone: Antigen unknown.

This clonotype was sampled from a woman of 80 years or more with urothelial cancer. This specimen consisted of PBMCs, obtained around atezolizumab (anti-PD-L1) treatment. The V and J genes are TRBV18 and TRBJ2-7; 8 nucleotides align to TRBD1. CDR3 residues: CASSPPAGGKEQYF. Here the CDR3 DNA reads TGTGCCAGCTCACCACCCGCAGGGGGCAAGGAGCAGTACTTC.